These 24 T cell receptor beta chains came from one sample sequenced in a study of OX40 agonist ivuxolimab in advanced cancers. Library preparation was by the immunoSEQ multiplex PCR assay. This is the immuneACCESS table as TCRdb keeps it, with only in-frame sequences that have V and J called. A part of the clones is gone; compared with another copy, unresolved V genes explain less than half, and the rest is unexplained. Within this sample are approximately 84,000 clones, with 85% to 95% of them counted one time only. The top ten hold about 0.45% of the sample. Here the sequenced sample was CD4+ or CD8+ T cells sorted from blood, taken in a trial of the OX40 agonist ivuxolimab. These receptors all stem from an adult with an advanced solid tumor such as melanoma, head and neck, liver or kidney cancer.

J is TRBJ1-2 and V is TRBV5-1; D is undetermined. Germline V gives CDR1 SGHRS, CDR2 YFSETQ. Trimming stripped 4 bases from V and 7 bases from J, with 17 bases between. This CDR3 is 14 amino acids long. The CDR3 protein is CASSPTLGLGGYTF. CDR3 DNA: TGCGCCAGCAGCCCGACGCTCGGGCTAGGTGGCTACACCTTC. The whole variable domain, filled in from reference TRBV5-1 and TRBJ1-2, reads KAGVTQTPRYLIKTRGQQVTLSCSPISGHRSVSWYQQTPGQGLQFLFEYFSETQRNKGNFPGRFSGRQFSNSRSEMNVSTLELGDSALYLCASSPTLGLGGYTFGSGTRLTVV.

The chain combines TRBV28 with TRBJ1-2, with 7 bases aligning to TRBD1. CDR1 and CDR2 from the germline V gene are MDHEN and SYDVKM. With 4 bases clipped from V and 6 bases from J, the junction kept 11 bases outside the gene matches. The CDR3 has 15 amino acids. CDR3 amino acids: CASSSTGVVGNGYTF. The CDR3 DNA reads as TGTGCCAGCAGTTCCACAGGGGTGGTAGGTAATGGCTACACCTTC.

This chain links TRBV5-1 with TRBJ2-7; 16 nucleotides agree with TRBD2. V lost 3 bases, J lost 4 bases, and 10 bases stayed unmatched. The CDR3 spans 18 residues. The germline V gene encodes CDR1 SGHRS and CDR2 YFSETQ. The CDR3 reads CASSSNVGLAGGLYEQYF. CDR3 nucleotide sequence: TGCGCCAGCAGCTCAAATGTGGGACTAGCGGGAGGGCTTTACGAGCAGTACTTC. The complete variable domain, with remaining parts taken from reference TRBV5-1 and TRBJ2-7, reads KAGVTQTPRYLIKTRGQQVTLSCSPISGHRSVSWYQQTPGQGLQFLFEYFSETQRNKGNFPGRFSGRQFSNSRSEMNVSTLELGDSALYLCASSSNVGLAGGLYEQYFGPGTRLTVT.

The chain combines TRBV5-6 with TRBJ1-3; D remains ambiguous. The CDR3 sequence is 16 residues long. The germline V gene has CDR1 SGHDT and CDR2 YYEEEE. Trimming removed 0 bases at V and 2 bases at J, with 12 bases between. CDR3 sequence: CASSLAPARPGNTIYF. CDR3 nucleotide sequence: TGTGCCAGCAGCTTGGCCCCAGCTCGTCCTGGAAACACCATATATTTT. The variable domain in full, completed from reference TRBV5-6 and TRBJ1-3, reads DAGVTQSPTHLIKTRGQQVTLRCSPKSGHDTVSWYQQALGQGPQFIFQYYEEEERQRGNFPDRFSGHQFPNYSSELNVNALLLGDSALYLCASSLAPARPGNTIYFGEGSWLTVV.

This clone was observed a single time. The chain has TRBV6-6 and TRBJ2-5; D gene uncertain. V was trimmed by 2 bases and J by 9 bases, leaving 13 bases between them. Looked up from germline, CDR1 is MNHNY and CDR2 is SVGAGI (reference sequence). The CDR3 covers 13 residues. The DNA for the CDR3 is TGTGCCAGCAGTTACGGGGTTATAATGGCCCAGTACTTC. Protein sequence: CASSYGVIMAQYF.

The genes are TRBV6-6 and TRBJ2-2; D not resolved. With 6 bases removed from V and 6 bases from J, the gap between germline ends came to 11 bases. The CDR3 spans 13 residues. Looked up from germline, CDR1 is MNHNY and CDR2 is SVGAGI (reference sequence). For the CDR3, the DNA is TGTGCCAGCAGACAAGGAAGCCCCGGGGAGCTGTTTTTT. As protein: CASRQGSPGELFF.

The chain joins TRBV7-8 to TRBJ1-1; a possible D gene is TRBD1 (6 bases). V was clipped by 4 bases and J by 0 bases, with 9 bases between them. This CDR3 is built from 14 residues. CDR1 SGHVS and CDR2 FQNEAQ come from the germline V gene. The CDR3 DNA follows: TGTGCCAGCAGCTCCAGGGGATTGAACACTGAAGCTTTCTTT. Protein sequence: CASSSRGLNTEAFF.

The rearrangement uses TRBV5-4 and TRBJ1-2; D is unresolved. The germline gives CDR1 SGHNT, CDR2 YYREEE (reference sequence). V lost 0 bases and J lost 2, with 8 bases in between. The CDR3 is 14 residues long. The CDR3 nucleotides are TGTGCCAGCAGCTTGGAACCAGCAAACTATGGCTACACCTTC. Translation gives CASSLEPANYGYTF. Together with reference TRBV5-4 and TRBJ1-2, the CDR3 gives the full variable domain: ETGVTQSPTHLIKTRGQQVTLRCSSQSGHNTVSWYQQALGQGPQFIFQYYREEENGRGNFPPRFSGLQFPNYSSELNVNALELDDSALYLCASSLEPANYGYTFGSGTRLTVV.

V and J are TRBV28 and TRBJ1-4; D possibly corresponds to TRBD1 (6 bases). Trimming left V 10 bases short and J 4 bases short, with 10 bases between. The CDR3 length is 12 residues. Looked up from germline, CDR1 is MDHEN and CDR2 is SYDVKM. CDR3 amino acids: CAITGNNEKLFF. The CDR3 coding sequence is TGTGCCATCACAGGGAATAATGAAAAACTGTTTTTT.

This clone has only one observation. The V and J genes are TRBV4-1 and TRBJ1-1; D remains ambiguous. Trimming removed 7 bases from V and 6 bases from J, with 27 bases in between. CDR1 MGHRA and CDR2 YSYEKL come from the germline V gene. The CDR3 is made up of 17 amino acids. The CDR3 is CASTTSSYLRAIPEAFF. The CDR3 DNA sequence: TGCGCCAGCACGACAAGTAGCTACTTAAGGGCCATCCCTGAAGCTTTCTTT.

V is TRBV7-9 and J is TRBJ1-4; 8 positions agree with TRBD1. After removal of 5 bases from V and 11 bases from J, the junction contained 7 bases not matched to a gene. Germline assignment: CDR1 SEHNR and CDR2 FQNEAQ (reference sequence). The CDR3 runs 13 residues. The CDR3 region has the DNA TGTGCCAGCAGCCGAACAGGGGGGAGCAAACTGTTTTTT. Translating gives CASSRTGGSKLFF. Full variable domain (outside the CDR3, taken from reference TRBV7-9 and TRBJ1-4): DTGVSQNPRHKITKRGQNVTFRCDPISEHNRLYWYRQTLGQGPEFLTYFQNEAQLEKSRLLSDRFSAERPKGSFSTLEIQRTEQGDSAMYLCASSRTGGSKLFFGSGTQLSVL.

The rearrangement links TRBV10-3 to TRBJ2-1; D uncertain. The germline V gene has CDR1 ENHRY and CDR2 SYGVKD. The CDR3 spans 13 residues. Trimming removed 6 bases from V and 7 bases from J, with 13 bases in between. Here the CDR3 DNA reads TGTGCCATCAGAGGTGGGCCGGAGAATGAGCAGTTCTTC. The encoded protein is CAIRGGPENEQFF.

The chain couples TRBV28 to TRBJ1-4; possible D gene TRBD1, 5 bases. This CDR3 is 16 amino acids long. V lost 7 bases to trimming and J lost 8 bases, with 23 bases between them. Looked up from germline, CDR1 is MDHEN and CDR2 is SYDVKM. This CDR3 is CASTRNRDLVGEKLFF. CDR3 DNA: TGTGCCAGCACCCGGAACCGGGACCTGGTGGGGGAAAAACTGTTTTTT. The whole variable domain, filled in from reference TRBV28 and TRBJ1-4, reads DVKVTQSSRYLVKRTGEKVFLECVQDMDHENMFWYRQDPGLGLRLIYFSYDVKMKEKGDIPEGYSVSREKKERFSLILESASTNQTSMYLCASTRNRDLVGEKLFFGSGTQLSVL.

The chain joins TRBV11-2 to TRBJ1-3; 7 bases align to TRBD1. Germline V gives CDR1 SGHAT, CDR2 FQNNGV. The CDR3 is 14 residues long. V was pared by 3 bases and J by 2 bases, with 1 base of the junction left unmatched. The CDR3 DNA reads as TGTGCCAGCAGCTTGGGGACAGCTGGAAACACCATATATTTT. Amino acid sequence: CASSLGTAGNTIYF.

The chain is built from TRBV6-1 and TRBJ1-2, with 9 positions matching TRBD1. With V trimmed by 6 bases and J by 1 base, 6 bases remained unmatched. The CDR3 totals 15 residues. Germline assignment: CDR1 MNHNS and CDR2 SASEGT. CDR3 in amino acids: CASRHTGGRNYGYTF. The CDR3 nucleotides are TGTGCCAGCAGACATACAGGGGGCCGTAACTATGGCTACACCTTC.

V is TRBV4-3 and J is TRBJ2-5; 8 nucleotides agree with TRBD2. V shed 1 base and J 5 bases; nucleotides not matched to a gene: 15. Germline V lookup: CDR1 LGHNA, CDR2 YSLEER. The CDR3 consists of 18 residues. The CDR3 protein is CASSQASMLGGGIETQYF. In DNA, the CDR3 is TGCGCCAGCAGCCAAGCATCAATGTTAGGCGGGGGGATCGAGACCCAGTACTTC.

V is TRBV18 and J is TRBJ2-1, with 13 bases fitting TRBD2. Trimming at V came to 3 bases and at J to 7 bases, leaving 6 bases not matched to a gene. CDR3 length: 16 amino acids. Germline V gives CDR1 KGHSH, CDR2 LQKENI. In DNA form, the CDR3 reads TGTGCCAGCTCACCCATGACTAGCGGGGGGCTTAATGAGCAGTTCTTC. Translating gives CASSPMTSGGLNEQFF.

The V call is TRBV27, the J call TRBJ2-6; D uncertain. This CDR3 region has 13 residues. The V gene lost 5 bases and the J gene lost 0 bases, with 2 bases spanning the gap. CDR1 MNHEY and CDR2 SMNVEV come from the germline V gene (reference sequence). Here the CDR3 reads CASSLSGANVLTF. CDR3 nucleotides: TGTGCCAGCAGTCTCTCTGGGGCCAACGTCCTGACTTTC.

V usage is TRBV21-1 and J usage is TRBJ2-7; the tabulated D call, TRBD1, remains unverified against the DNA. TRBV21-1 is a pseudogene segment. The CDR3 totals 14 residues. CDR3 sequence (DNA): TGTGCCAGCAGCAGCGGACAGTGGACCTACGAGCAGTACTTC. Translating it yields CASSSGQWTYEQYF.

This clone was seen only once. This chain links TRBV19 with TRBJ2-7; 9 bases are shared with TRBD1. V was pared by 8 bases and J by 6 bases, with 5 bases of the junction left unmatched. The CDR3 has 12 amino acids. Germline-derived CDR1 and CDR2 are LNHDA and SQIVND (reference sequence). The CDR3 DNA follows: TGTGCCAGTCAGCGACAGGGGGGCGAGCAGTACTTC. Encoded protein: CASQRQGGEQYF.

The chain recombines TRBV7-9 with TRBJ1-2, with 7 positions matching TRBD1. J lost 4 bases, V lost 5 bases, and 4 bases had no gene match. CDR3 size: 13 residues. Germline V gene data show CDR1 as SEHNR and CDR2 as FQNEAQ (reference sequence). CDR3 protein: CASSHEGAYGYTF. DNA of the CDR3: TGTGCCAGCAGCCATGAGGGGGCCTATGGCTACACCTTC.

This clone is a singleton in its sample. V gene TRBV5-8 combines with J gene TRBJ1-5; D might be TRBD1 (6 bases). V shed 0 bases and J shed 4 bases, with 11 bases lying between them. The CDR3 totals 15 residues. CDR1 SGHTS and CDR2 YDEGEE come from the germline V gene. CDR3 in amino acids: CASSLGGQGNQPQHF. In DNA, the CDR3 is TGTGCCAGCAGCTTGGGGGGGCAGGGTAATCAGCCCCAGCATTTT.

The genes are TRBV7-3 and TRBJ2-2; 8 nucleotides match TRBD1. The length of the CDR3 is 15 residues. V was pared by 4 bases and J by 7 bases, with 8 bases of the junction left unmatched. CDR1 and CDR2 (germline): SGHTA, FQGTGA. The CDR3 spells CASSSTGARDGELFF. CDR3 bases: TGTGCCAGCAGCTCGACAGGGGCTCGCGACGGGGAGCTGTTTTTT.

This CDR3 reads CAISEPYGGRTDTQYF. The CDR3 region has the DNA TGTGCCATCAGTGAACCCTATGGGGGCCGCACAGATACGCAGTATTTT. The chain is built from TRBV10-3 and TRBJ2-3, with TRBD1 as a possible D gene (6 bases). The CDR3 runs to 16 residues. V dropped 3 bases and J dropped 1 base, with 14 bases sitting between them. The germline gives CDR1 ENHRY, CDR2 SYGVKD.